One and the same sample provided the 20 T cell receptor beta chains below, sequenced in a study of T cells in Graves' hyperthyroidism and ophthalmopathy. Amplification of TCR beta CDR3 regions was performed using RNA transcripts as template. HTBI primers were employed in a first-round RT-PCR of the TCR CDR3. Using its own MiXCR run on the multiplex PCR reads, TCRdb lists one record per CDR3 protein. The sample has about 600,000 distinct CDR3 sequences, more than 13% seen once; the top ten hold 7% to 9%. The sequenced sample consisted of blood. All receptors derive from a woman aged 18-29 years with Graves' ophthalmopathy.

This clonotype was seen many times. The chain is built from TRBV28 and TRBJ2-2, with TRBD1 identical over 8 bases. V shed 6 bases and J 3 bases; nucleotides not matched to a gene: 12. CDR3 length: 17 amino acids. Germline V gives CDR1 MDHEN, CDR2 SYDVKM. The CDR3 protein is CASRVPTGGSDTGELFF. CDR3 nucleotides: TGTGCCAGCAGAGTTCCAACAGGGGGTAGTGACACCGGGGAGCTGTTTTTT.

The chain is built from TRBV20-1 and TRBJ2-2, with 12 bases that match TRBD2. J gave up 8 bases and V 3 bases, and 10 bases lay outside the gene matches. This CDR3 contains 16 residues. Germline CDR1 DFQATT, CDR2 SNEGSKA (reference sequence). This CDR3 is CSARFASGRAAGELFF. CDR3 in DNA: TGCAGTGCTAGGTTTGCTAGCGGGAGGGCCGCTGGGGAGCTGTTTTTT.

This clonotype has a handful of counts. This sequence joins TRBV20-1 and TRBJ1-2; 7 bases align to TRBD1. CDR3 size: 17 residues. Germline-derived CDR1 and CDR2 are DFQATT and SNEGSKA (reference sequence). V lost 0 bases to trimming and J lost 4 bases; unmatched junction nucleotides: 14. The CDR3 bases are TGCAGTGCTAGAGATGCCGGACAGGAAGCGGCCGCCTATGGCTACACCTTC. This encodes CSARDAGQEAAAYGYTF.

The V call is TRBV19, the J call TRBJ1-4, with D possibly TRBD1 on 5 matching bases. This CDR3 is built from 16 residues. CDR1 and CDR2 from the germline V gene are LNHDA and SQIVND (reference sequence). Between the trimmed V and J ends, which lost 6 bases and 3 bases, there was a span of 17 bases. The CDR3 DNA is TGTGCCAGTAGAACCGTGGGGGGGGGAGCTAATGAAAAACTGTTTTTT. Amino acids: CASRTVGGGANEKLFF.

With regard to this clonotype: This may arise from a read error, as a much more abundant clone is one base away. The rearrangement uses TRBV3-1 and TRBJ2-1; TRBD2 agrees at 11 bases. Germline CDR1 and CDR2: LGHDT and YNNKEL (reference sequence). This CDR3 spans 15 amino acids. Losses at the gene ends were 1 base for V and 14 bases for J; bases not matched to a gene: 10. The CDR3, as DNA: TGTGCCAGCAGCCAAGGTAACCTAGCGGGAGGCCGGAAGTTCTTC. Translated: CASSQGNLAGGRKFF.

The chain links TRBV20-1 to TRBJ2-1, with D maybe TRBD2 (5 bases). V was cut by 0 bases and J by 1 base, with 16 bases left in between. CDR1 DFQATT and CDR2 SNEGSKA come from the germline V gene (reference sequence). The CDR3 is 17 amino acids. The CDR3 loop reads CSARDGSSGTSYNEQFF. DNA of the CDR3: TGCAGTGCTAGAGATGGTTCGAGCGGAACGTCCTACAATGAGCAGTTCTTC.

The V and J genes are TRBV10-3 and TRBJ2-7, with 11 bases identical to TRBD1. The CDR3 sequence is 15 residues long. The germline gives CDR1 ENHRY, CDR2 SYGVKD. With V trimmed by 4 bases and J by 4 bases, 6 bases remained unmatched. The CDR3 is CAISADRDRGYEQYF. The CDR3 DNA follows: TGTGCCATCAGTGCAGACCGGGACAGGGGGTACGAGCAGTACTTC.

This clonotype was seen repeatedly, ten times or more. The chain combines TRBV28 with TRBJ2-5; 13 bases line up with TRBD2. This CDR3 contains 17 residues. V was pared by 4 bases and J by 4 bases, with 9 bases of the junction left unmatched. Looked up from germline, CDR1 is MDHEN and CDR2 is SYDVKM. CDR3 coding DNA: TGTGCCAGCAGTTCAAGCCTTCGACTAGCGGGAGGAGAGACCCAGTACTTC. Translating it yields CASSSSLRLAGGETQYF.

This clonotype was observed at least ten times. The chain has TRBV6-2 or TRBV6-3 and TRBJ2-4; 13 bases are a match to TRBD2. CDR3 length: 16 residues. In germline, CDR1 is MNHEY, CDR2 SVGEGT. After removal of 4 bases from V and 5 bases from J, the junction contained 5 bases not matched to a gene. The CDR3 protein is CASSFLTSGRENIQYF. The DNA for the CDR3 is TGTGCCAGCAGTTTCCTAACTAGCGGGAGGGAAAACATTCAGTACTTC.

This clonotype was picked up many times. This chain links TRBV28 with TRBJ2-1; possibly TRBD1 for D (6 bases). With 7 bases removed from V and 7 bases from J, the gap between germline ends came to 14 bases. This CDR3 region has 13 residues. Germline assignment: CDR1 MDHEN and CDR2 SYDVKM. Written as DNA, the CDR3 is TGTGCCAGCAACACCCAGGGGCCAAATGAGCAGTTCTTC. Residues: CASNTQGPNEQFF.

The table lists this clonotype with many counts. The V call is TRBV27, the J call TRBJ2-3; 8 bases line up with TRBD1. Germline loops: CDR1 MNHEY, CDR2 SMNVEV (reference sequence). The CDR3 runs to 13 residues. This chain's CDR3 is CATGGPSTDTQYF. Here the CDR3 DNA reads TGTGCTACAGGGGGACCTAGCACAGATACGCAGTATTTT.

In its sample, this clonotype was seen many times. The CDR3 spells CASSDRQVYGYTF. The CDR3 coding sequence is TGTGCCAGCAGTGATAGGCAGGTTTATGGCTACACCTTC. The V gene is TRBV2, the J gene TRBJ1-2; D gene unclear. With 3 bases removed from V and 5 bases from J, the gap between germline ends came to 10 bases. CDR1 is SNHLY, CDR2 FYNNEI, per germline. The length of the CDR3 is 13 residues.

This clonotype was seen many times. V is TRBV12-3 or TRBV12-4 and J is TRBJ1-2; D is ambiguous. The CDR3 sequence is 13 residues long. The V end lost 4 bases, the J end lost 8 bases, and 14 bases lay between the germline ends. The CDR3 coding sequence is TGTGCCAGCAGTTCCTACAGAGCTGGCGGCTACACCTTC. Translated: CASSSYRAGGYTF.

This chain joins TRBV14 and TRBJ2-7, with 11 bases identical to TRBD2. The length of the CDR3 is 16 residues. Germline V gene sequence: CDR1 SGHDN, CDR2 FVKESK. V gave up 0 bases and J gave up 3 bases; unmatched junction bases: 4. CDR3 sequence (DNA): TGTGCCAGCAGCCAAGAATCCGGGACTAGCGGCTACGAGCAGTACTTC. This translates into CASSQESGTSGYEQYF.

This clonotype was observed a few times. This chain joins TRBV4-1 and TRBJ2-1; the match to TRBD2 covers 14 bases. This CDR3 contains 18 residues. Germline CDR1 reads MGHRA; CDR2 reads YSYEKL. V lost 1 base, J lost 13 bases, and 15 bases stayed unmatched. Here the CDR3 reads CASSQAPLGLAGGSPQFF. CDR3 nucleotides: TGCGCCAGCAGCCAAGCCCCACTTGGACTAGCGGGAGGTTCTCCACAGTTCTTC.

The V gene is TRBV6-5, the J gene TRBJ2-2; either TRBD1 or TRBD2 may fit D (6 bases each). With 0 bases removed from V and 3 bases from J, the gap between germline ends came to 11 bases. CDR3 length equals 16 residues. CDR1 is MNHEY, CDR2 SVGAGI, per germline. The CDR3 here is CASSYSGGTDTGELFF. DNA of the CDR3: TGTGCCAGCAGTTACTCCGGGGGCACCGACACCGGGGAGCTGTTTTTT.

At least ten counts were recorded for this clonotype. The chain is built from TRBV4-1 and TRBJ2-7; 8 nucleotides match TRBD2. The CDR3 totals 15 residues. Germline V gene data show CDR1 as MGHRA and CDR2 as YSYEKL. J was trimmed by 1 base and V by 1 base; bases with no gene match: 3. In DNA form, the CDR3 reads TGCGCCAGCAGCCAAGTCTCTAGCGGGTCCTACGAGCAGTACTTC. The encoded protein is CASSQVSSGSYEQYF.

This clonotype was recorded a few times. The CDR3 reads CASSQGGRGAGYEQYF. In DNA form, the CDR3 reads TGCGCCAGCAGCCAAGGGGGCAGGGGCGCCGGCTACGAGCAGTACTTC. This chain connects TRBV4-3 to TRBJ2-7, with D tentatively TRBD1 (6 bases). The V and J ends lost 1 base and 3 bases respectively, with 16 bases between them. The CDR3 runs to 16 residues. In germline, CDR1 is LGHNA, CDR2 YSLEER.

This clonotype was counted ten times or more. In DNA form, the CDR3 reads TGTGCCAGCAGCTTAACGGGACTACCTTACAATGAGCAGTTCTTC. Encoded protein: CASSLTGLPYNEQFF. This chain connects TRBV7-3 to TRBJ2-1; 7 bases map to TRBD2. V trimming: 0 bases; J trimming: 4 bases; junction bases outside the gene matches: 3. The CDR3 covers 15 residues. Germline V gene sequence: CDR1 SGHTA, CDR2 FQGTGA. The full variable domain, with the rest looked up from reference TRBV7-3 and TRBJ2-1, is GAGVSQTPSNKVTEKGKYVELRCDPISGHTALYWYRQSLGQGPEFLIYFQGTGAADDSGLPNDRFFAVRPEGSVSTLKIQRTERGDSAVYLCASSLTGLPYNEQFFGPGTRLTVL.

The sample holds many counts of this clonotype. This chain links TRBV7-9 with TRBJ2-7; 9 bases agree with TRBD1. The germline V gene encodes CDR1 SEHNR and CDR2 FQNEAQ (reference sequence). V dropped 0 bases and J dropped 8; count of bases not matched to a gene: 5. The CDR3 is made up of 14 amino acids. Here the CDR3 DNA reads TGTGCCAGCAGCTTAGCCGGGACAGGGAACCAGCAGTACTTC. Translated: CASSLAGTGNQQYF.